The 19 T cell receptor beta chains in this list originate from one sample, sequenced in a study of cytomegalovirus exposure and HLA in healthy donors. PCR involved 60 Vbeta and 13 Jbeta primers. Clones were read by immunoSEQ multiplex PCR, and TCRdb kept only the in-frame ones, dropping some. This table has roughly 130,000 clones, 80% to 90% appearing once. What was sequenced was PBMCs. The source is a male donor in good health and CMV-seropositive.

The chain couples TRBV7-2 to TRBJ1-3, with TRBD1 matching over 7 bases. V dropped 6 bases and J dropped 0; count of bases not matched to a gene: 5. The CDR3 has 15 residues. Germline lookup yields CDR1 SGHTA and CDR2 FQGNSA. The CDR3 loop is CASRRQGLSGNTIYF. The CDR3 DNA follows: TGTGCCAGCAGAAGACAGGGTCTCTCTGGAAACACCATATATTTT.

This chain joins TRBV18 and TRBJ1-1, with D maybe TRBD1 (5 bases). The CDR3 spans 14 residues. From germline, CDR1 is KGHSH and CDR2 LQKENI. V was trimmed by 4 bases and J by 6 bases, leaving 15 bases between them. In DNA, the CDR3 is TGTGCCAGCTCACAAACCCCTGACAGCCCTGAAGCTTTCTTT. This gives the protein CASSQTPDSPEAFF.

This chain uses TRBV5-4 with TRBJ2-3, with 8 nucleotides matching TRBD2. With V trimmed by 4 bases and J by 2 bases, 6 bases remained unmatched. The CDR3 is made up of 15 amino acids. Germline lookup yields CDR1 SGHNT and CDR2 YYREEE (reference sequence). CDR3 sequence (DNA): TGTGCCAGCAGCCCCCTGACTAGCGCCACAGATACGCAGTATTTT. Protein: CASSPLTSATDTQYF.

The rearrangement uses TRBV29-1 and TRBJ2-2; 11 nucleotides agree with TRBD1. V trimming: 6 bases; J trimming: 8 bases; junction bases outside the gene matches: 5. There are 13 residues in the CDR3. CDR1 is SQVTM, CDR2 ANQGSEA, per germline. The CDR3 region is CSVGQGAQGELFF. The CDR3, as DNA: TGCAGCGTCGGACAGGGGGCGCAGGGGGAGCTGTTTTTT.

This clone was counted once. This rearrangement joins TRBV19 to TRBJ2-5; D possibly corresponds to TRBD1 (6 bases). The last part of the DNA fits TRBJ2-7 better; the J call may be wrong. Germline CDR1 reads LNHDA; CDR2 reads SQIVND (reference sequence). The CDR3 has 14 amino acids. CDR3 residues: CASSITGSSYEQYF. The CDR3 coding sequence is TGTGCCAGTAGTATCACAGGGAGCTCCTACGAGCAGTACTTC.

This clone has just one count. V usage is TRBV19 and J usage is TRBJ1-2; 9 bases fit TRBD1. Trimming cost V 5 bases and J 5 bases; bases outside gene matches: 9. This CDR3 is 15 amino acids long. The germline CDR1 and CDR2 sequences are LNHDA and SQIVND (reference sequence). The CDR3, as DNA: TGTGCCAGTAGTCCGGGGACAGGGAGGGGATATGGCTACACCTTC. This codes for CASSPGTGRGYGYTF. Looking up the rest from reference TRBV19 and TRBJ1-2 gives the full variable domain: DGGITQSPKYLFRKEGQNVTLSCEQNLNHDAMYWYRQDPGQGLRLIYYSQIVNDFQKGDIAEGYSVSREKKESFPLTVTSAQKNPTAFYLCASSPGTGRGYGYTFGSGTRLTVV.

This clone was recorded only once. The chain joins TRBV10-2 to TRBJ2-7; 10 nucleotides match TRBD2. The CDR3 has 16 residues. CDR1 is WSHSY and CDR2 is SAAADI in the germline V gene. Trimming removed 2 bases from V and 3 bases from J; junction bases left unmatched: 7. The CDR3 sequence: CASSESLAGAFYEQYF. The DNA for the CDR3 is TGCGCCAGCAGTGAGAGCCTAGCGGGAGCTTTCTACGAGCAGTACTTC.

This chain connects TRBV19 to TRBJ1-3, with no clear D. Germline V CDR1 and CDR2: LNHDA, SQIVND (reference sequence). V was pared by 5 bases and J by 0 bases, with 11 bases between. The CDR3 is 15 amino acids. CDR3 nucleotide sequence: TGTGCCAGTAGTCCCGGGTCAAACTCTGGAAACACCATATATTTT. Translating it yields CASSPGSNSGNTIYF.

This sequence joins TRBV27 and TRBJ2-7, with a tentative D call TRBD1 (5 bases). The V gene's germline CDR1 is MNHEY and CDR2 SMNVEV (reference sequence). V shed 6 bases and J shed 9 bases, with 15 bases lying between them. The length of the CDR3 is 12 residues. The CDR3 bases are TGTGCCAGCAGCTTTGGTCCCGACAGGCAGTACTTC. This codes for CASSFGPDRQYF.

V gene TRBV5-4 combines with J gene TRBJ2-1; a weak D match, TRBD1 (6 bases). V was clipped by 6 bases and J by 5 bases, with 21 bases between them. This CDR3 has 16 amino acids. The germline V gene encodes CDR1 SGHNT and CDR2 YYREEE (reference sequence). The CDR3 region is CASTPTPGQYDNEQFF. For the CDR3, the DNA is TGTGCCAGCACCCCCACTCCCGGACAGTACGACAATGAGCAGTTCTTC.

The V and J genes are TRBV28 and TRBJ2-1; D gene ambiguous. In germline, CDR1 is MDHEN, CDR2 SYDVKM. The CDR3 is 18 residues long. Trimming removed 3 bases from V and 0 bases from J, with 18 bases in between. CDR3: CASSFLYTVNSSYNEQFF. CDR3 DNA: TGTGCCAGCAGTTTCTTATATACGGTCAATAGCTCCTACAATGAGCAGTTCTTC.

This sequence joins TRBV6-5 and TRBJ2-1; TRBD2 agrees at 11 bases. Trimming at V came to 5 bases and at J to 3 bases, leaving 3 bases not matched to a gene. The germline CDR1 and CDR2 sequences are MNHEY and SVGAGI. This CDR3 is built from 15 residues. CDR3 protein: CASSPLAGDYNEQFF. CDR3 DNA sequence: TGTGCCAGCAGTCCACTAGCGGGGGACTACAATGAGCAGTTCTTC.

In DNA form, the CDR3 reads TGTGCCAGCAGTTGGGGAGCGGGAGGTACCGGGGAGCTGTTTTTT. Its translation is CASSWGAGGTGELFF. The V and J genes are TRBV6-6 and TRBJ2-2, with 9 bases identical to TRBD2. J lost 5 bases, V lost 4 bases, and 5 bases had no gene match. The V gene's germline CDR1 is MNHNY and CDR2 SVGAGI (reference sequence). CDR3 length: 15 residues.

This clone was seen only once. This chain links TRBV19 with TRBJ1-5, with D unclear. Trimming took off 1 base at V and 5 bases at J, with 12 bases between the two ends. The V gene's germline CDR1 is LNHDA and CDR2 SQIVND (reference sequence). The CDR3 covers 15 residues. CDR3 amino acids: CASSIGANLDQPQHF. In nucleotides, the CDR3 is TGTGCCAGTAGTATAGGCGCTAACTTGGATCAGCCCCAGCATTTT.

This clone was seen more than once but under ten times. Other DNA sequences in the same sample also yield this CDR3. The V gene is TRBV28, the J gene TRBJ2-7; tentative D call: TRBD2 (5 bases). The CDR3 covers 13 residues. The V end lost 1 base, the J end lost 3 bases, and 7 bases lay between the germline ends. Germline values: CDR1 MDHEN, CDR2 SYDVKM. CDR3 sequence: CASSLSRDYEQYF. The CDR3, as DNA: TGTGCCAGCAGTTTATCCCGGGACTACGAGCAGTACTTC.

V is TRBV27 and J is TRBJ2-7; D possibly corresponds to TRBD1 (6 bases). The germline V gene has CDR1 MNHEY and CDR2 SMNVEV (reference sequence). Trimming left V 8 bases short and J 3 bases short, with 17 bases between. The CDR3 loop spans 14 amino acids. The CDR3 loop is CASALRGIYYEQYF. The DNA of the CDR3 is TGTGCCAGCGCCCTTAGGGGGATCTACTACGAGCAGTACTTC.

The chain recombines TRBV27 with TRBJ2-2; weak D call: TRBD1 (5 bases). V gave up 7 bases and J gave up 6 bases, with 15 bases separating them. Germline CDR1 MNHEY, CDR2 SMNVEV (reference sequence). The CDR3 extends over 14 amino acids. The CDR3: CASTLFQGSGELFF. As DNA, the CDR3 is TGTGCCAGCACCCTATTCCAGGGTTCCGGGGAGCTGTTTTTT.

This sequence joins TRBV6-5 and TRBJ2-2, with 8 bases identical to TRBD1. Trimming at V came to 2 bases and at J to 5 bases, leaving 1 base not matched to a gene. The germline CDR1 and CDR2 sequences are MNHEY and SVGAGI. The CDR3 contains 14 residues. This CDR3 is CASSYRTGTGELFF. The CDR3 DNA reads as TGTGCCAGCAGTTACCGGACAGGGACCGGGGAGCTGTTTTTT.

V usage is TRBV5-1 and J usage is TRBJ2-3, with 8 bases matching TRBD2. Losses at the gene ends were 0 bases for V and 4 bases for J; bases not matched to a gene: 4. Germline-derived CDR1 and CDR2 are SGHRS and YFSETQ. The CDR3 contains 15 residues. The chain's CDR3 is CASSLDGRAADTQYF. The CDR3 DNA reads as TGCGCCAGCAGCTTGGACGGGAGGGCCGCAGATACGCAGTATTTT.